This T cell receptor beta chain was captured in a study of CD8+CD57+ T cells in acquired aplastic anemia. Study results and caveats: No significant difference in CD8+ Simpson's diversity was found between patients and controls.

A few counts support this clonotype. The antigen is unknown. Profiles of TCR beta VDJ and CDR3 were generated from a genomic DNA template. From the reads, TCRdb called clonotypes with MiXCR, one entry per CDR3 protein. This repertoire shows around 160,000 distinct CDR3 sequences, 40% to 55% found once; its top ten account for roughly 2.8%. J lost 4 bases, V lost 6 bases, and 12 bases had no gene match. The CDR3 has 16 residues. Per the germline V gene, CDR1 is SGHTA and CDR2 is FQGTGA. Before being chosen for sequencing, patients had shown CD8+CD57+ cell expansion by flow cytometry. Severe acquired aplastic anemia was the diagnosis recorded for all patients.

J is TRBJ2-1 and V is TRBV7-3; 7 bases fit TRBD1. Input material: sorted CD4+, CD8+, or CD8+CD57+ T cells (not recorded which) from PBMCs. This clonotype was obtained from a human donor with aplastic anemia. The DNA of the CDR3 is TGTGCCAGCAGTCTCACCGGGACAGACGGTTACAATGAGCAGTTCTTC. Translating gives CASSLTGTDGYNEQFF.